Below are 19 T cell receptor beta chains sequenced from a single sample in a study of OX40 agonist ivuxolimab in advanced cancers. TCRdb's copy holds only in-frame clones and misses some; the assay was immunoSEQ multiplex PCR. This sample carries just over 80,000 clones, 80% to 90% of them seen once, and the ten largest clones take 0.3% to 0.4%. Specimen: CD4+ or CD8+ T cells sorted from blood, collected in a trial of the OX40 agonist ivuxolimab. The receptor source for this set is an adult with an advanced solid tumor such as melanoma, head and neck, liver or kidney cancer.

The chain carries TRBV12-2 and TRBJ2-3; the table's D call TRBD2 went unverified against the DNA. TRBV12-2 is deemed a pseudogene. This CDR3 is 12 amino acids long. The CDR3, as DNA: TGTGCAAGTCGCTCCTCTTCTTATACGCAGTATTTT. Its translation: CASRSSSYTQYF.

V usage is TRBV18 and J usage is TRBJ2-1; maybe TRBD2 (7 bases). Germline V gives CDR1 KGHSH, CDR2 LQKENI. The CDR3 sequence is 15 residues long. V lost 0 bases and J lost 6, with 12 bases in between. CDR3 coding DNA: TGTGCCAGCTCACCACCGAGGGGGAGGGGCAATGAGCAGTTCTTC. Translating gives CASSPPRGRGNEQFF.

The CDR3 reads CASSPSQGWTYGYTF. CDR3 DNA sequence: TGTGCCAGCAGTCCCTCCCAGGGTTGGACTTATGGCTACACCTTC. The chain links TRBV6-5 to TRBJ1-2; TRBD1 is a possible D gene (5 bases). This CDR3 is built from 15 residues. V dropped 5 bases and J dropped 5 bases, with 18 bases sitting between them. Germline V gene sequence: CDR1 MNHEY, CDR2 SVGAGI.

The rearrangement links TRBV11-2 to TRBJ2-5; D possibly uses TRBD1 or TRBD2 (5 bases each). The J call could be wrong; TRBJ2-7 is a better fit for the DNA end. There are 16 residues in the CDR3. Germline lookup yields CDR1 SGHAT and CDR2 FQNNGV. The CDR3 nucleotides read TGTGCCAGCAGCTTACGGGGACGCGATGTAATCTACGAGCAGTACTTC. Its translation: CASSLRGRDVIYEQYF.

The chain employs TRBV5-4 and TRBJ2-1; 9 bases align to TRBD1. Germline CDR1 is SGHNT and CDR2 is YYREEE (reference sequence). The ends lost 5 bases at V and 1 base at J; junction bases unmatched: 7. CDR3 length: 16 amino acids. CDR3 loop: CASSPQDRGSYNEQFF. The CDR3 DNA reads as TGTGCCAGCAGTCCGCAGGACAGGGGATCCTACAATGAGCAGTTCTTC.

This chain connects TRBV5-6 to TRBJ2-4, with D possibly being TRBD2 (5 bases). This CDR3 spans 14 amino acids. V lost 4 bases to trimming and J lost 8 bases, with 16 bases between them. Germline V gene sequence: CDR1 SGHDT, CDR2 YYEEEE. The CDR3, as DNA: TGTGCCAGCAGCCACCCGGGGTTAAGGGACATTCAGTACTTC. It translates to CASSHPGLRDIQYF.

The rearrangement links TRBV7-8 to TRBJ2-7; TRBD2 matches 8 bases. Trimming cost V 5 bases and J 6 bases; bases outside gene matches: 15. In germline, CDR1 is SGHVS, CDR2 FQNEAQ. This CDR3 is 16 amino acids long. CDR3 DNA sequence: TGTGCCAGCAGCCTCCCATTCTTAGCGGGGATCTCCGAGCAGTACTTC. Translation gives CASSLPFLAGISEQYF.

The genes are TRBV15 and TRBJ2-2; D unclear. Trimming left V 0 bases short and J 9 bases short, with 11 bases between. CDR1 LNHNV and CDR2 YYDKDF come from the germline V gene (reference sequence). CDR3 size: 14 residues. CDR3 sequence (DNA): TGTGCCACCAGCAGAGATTTGGCAGCGAGGGAGCTGTTTTTT. It translates to CATSRDLAARELFF.

The chain uses TRBV7-9 and TRBJ2-7; D is possibly TRBD2 (8 bases). The CDR3 contains 16 residues. Germline lookup yields CDR1 SEHNR and CDR2 FQNEAQ (reference sequence). The germline V and J ends were trimmed by 5 bases and 5 bases, with 22 bases remaining between them. The CDR3 coding sequence is TGTGCCAGCAGCCCGGGAGGGAGACAGGGAGCCGACGAGCAGTACTTC. It codes for CASSPGGRQGADEQYF.

The gene calls are TRBV7-3 and TRBJ2-7; possible D gene TRBD2, 5 bases. The V gene's germline CDR1 is SGHTA and CDR2 FQGTGA. Trimming cost V 5 bases and J 5 bases, with 13 bases left between them. CDR3 length equals 13 residues. CDR3 DNA: TGTGCCAGCAGCCTAAGCGGAGTGAACGAGCAGTACGTC. It translates to CASSLSGVNEQYV.

This chain joins TRBV28 and TRBJ2-1; tentative D call: TRBD1 (6 bases). Germline V gene sequence: CDR1 MDHEN, CDR2 SYDVKM. CDR3 size: 18 residues. Trimming shortened V by 4 bases and J by 3 bases, and 22 bases separated the two germline ends. The CDR3 loop reads CASSSSSTGSQGYNEQFF. CDR3 in DNA: TGTGCCAGCAGTTCCTCATCAACAGGGTCCCAGGGCTACAATGAGCAGTTCTTC.

The chain recombines TRBV30 with TRBJ2-1; D not certain. This CDR3 is built from 12 residues. Trimming took 3 bases from V and 9 from J, leaving 12 bases between them. The germline CDR1 and CDR2 sequences are GTSNPN and SVGIG (reference sequence). The CDR3 spells CAWSPRPGEQFF. CDR3 DNA: TGTGCCTGGAGCCCCCGCCCGGGTGAGCAGTTCTTC.

The chain links TRBV28 to TRBJ1-2; D gene uncertain. This CDR3 region has 12 residues. Germline-derived CDR1 and CDR2 are MDHEN and SYDVKM. V was pared by 3 bases and J by 8 bases, with 10 bases between. Here the CDR3 DNA reads TGTGCCAGCAGTTTTGGGGTCGGCGGCTACACCTTC. Protein sequence: CASSFGVGGYTF.

The gene calls are TRBV7-2 and TRBJ1-2; the D is unclear. This CDR3 region has 13 residues. Trimming shortened V by 2 bases and J by 4 bases, and 8 bases separated the two germline ends. Germline V CDR1 and CDR2: SGHTA, FQGNSA. CDR3 region: CASSLNPGYGYTF. CDR3 DNA: TGTGCCAGCAGCTTAAACCCAGGCTATGGCTACACCTTC.

The chain uses TRBV7-8 and TRBJ2-7; 8 nucleotides agree with TRBD2. V lost 6 bases, J lost 0 bases, and 4 bases stayed unmatched. Germline-derived CDR1 and CDR2 are SGHVS and FQNEAQ. This CDR3 region has 14 residues. CDR3 DNA: TGTGCCAGCAGACTAGCGGTCCCCTCCTACGAGCAGTACTTC. Its translation: CASRLAVPSYEQYF.

The chain employs TRBV27 and TRBJ2-7, with no clear D. V was pared by 3 bases and J by 3 bases, with 18 bases between. The CDR3 has 16 residues. CDR1 is MNHEY and CDR2 is SMNVEV in the germline V gene (reference sequence). The CDR3 DNA reads as TGTGCCAGCAGTTTGCTCCCCGGACGCGCCCGCTACGAGCAGTACTTC. This encodes CASSLLPGRARYEQYF.

The V gene is TRBV7-2, the J gene TRBJ2-1; 14 bases match TRBD2. Germline CDR1 reads SGHTA; CDR2 reads FQGNSA. The CDR3 runs to 15 residues. Germline trimming cut 4 bases from V and 8 bases from J; bases unmatched to any gene: 4. CDR3 protein: CASSSSGLAGDEQFF. CDR3 nucleotides: TGTGCCAGCAGCTCATCGGGACTAGCGGGAGATGAGCAGTTCTTC.

The genes are TRBV7-9 and TRBJ1-1; D possibly corresponds to TRBD1 (6 bases). This CDR3 spans 16 amino acids. Germline CDR1 reads SEHNR; CDR2 reads FQNEAQ (reference sequence). Trimming shortened V by 5 bases and J by 0 bases, and 16 bases separated the two germline ends. The CDR3 nucleotides read TGTGCCAGCAGCCACCCAGGGGCAGCTATGAACACTGAAGCTTTCTTT. Residues: CASSHPGAAMNTEAFF.

CDR3 amino acids: CATQLWGPPNYGYTF. In DNA, the CDR3 is TGTGCCACCCAGCTTTGGGGGCCACCGAACTATGGCTACACCTTC. V usage is TRBV5-6 and J usage is TRBJ1-2; D might be TRBD1 (6 bases). The V and J ends lost 9 bases and 2 bases respectively, with 20 bases between them. The CDR3 runs 15 residues. In germline, CDR1 is SGHDT, CDR2 YYEEEE.